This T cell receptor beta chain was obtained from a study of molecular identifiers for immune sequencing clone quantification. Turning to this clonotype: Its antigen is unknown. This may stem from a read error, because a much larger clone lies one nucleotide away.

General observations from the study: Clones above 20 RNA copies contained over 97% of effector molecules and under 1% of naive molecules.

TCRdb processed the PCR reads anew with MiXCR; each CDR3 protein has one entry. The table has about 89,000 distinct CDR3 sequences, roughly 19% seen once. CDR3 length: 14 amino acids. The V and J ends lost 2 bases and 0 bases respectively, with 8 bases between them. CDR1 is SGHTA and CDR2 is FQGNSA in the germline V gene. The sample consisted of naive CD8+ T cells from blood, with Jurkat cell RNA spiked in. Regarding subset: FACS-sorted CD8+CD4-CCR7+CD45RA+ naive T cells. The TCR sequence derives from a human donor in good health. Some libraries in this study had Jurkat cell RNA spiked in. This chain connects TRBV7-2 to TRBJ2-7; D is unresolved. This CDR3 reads CASSLLRNSYEQYF. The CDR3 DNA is TGTGCCAGCAGCTTACTTAGGAACTCCTACGAGCAGTACTTC.